This is a list of T cell receptor beta chains from one sample in a study of blood T cell repertoires in COVID-19. This table comes from immunoSEQ multiplex PCR, and its TCRdb copy is limited to in-frame clones, with some not included. The data contain fewer than 250,000 clones, roughly 81% of them singletons. The source material was peripheral blood. All receptors come from a woman aged 50 to 60 with active or convalescent COVID-19. CDR3s include the opening cysteine and the closing phenylalanine or tryptophan. A D gene is named only where the DNA matches it firmly. Clone size, where shown, is once, few, many, or a class for clones that have expanded.

J gene: TRBJ2-2
D gene: NA
clone size: NA
V gene: TRBV18
CDR3 length: 14
CDR3 protein: CASSPFGLTGELFF
CDR3 DNA: TGTGCCAGCTCACCATTTGGCCTCACCGGGGAGCTGTTTTTT

J gene: TRBJ1-2
D gene: NA
clone size: NA
V gene: TRBV11-2
CDR3 length: 16
CDR3 protein: CASTTSGGKKAYGYTF
CDR3 DNA: TGTGCCAGCACGACGTCCGGGGGAAAGAAAGCCTATGGCTACACCTTC

J gene: TRBJ1-2
D gene: TRBD1
clone size: NA
V gene: TRBV29-1
CDR3 length: 11
CDR3 protein: CSARQGIGYTF
CDR3 DNA: TGCAGCGCCCGACAGGGGATCGGCTACACCTTC

J gene: TRBJ1-4
D gene: TRBD1
clone size: NA
V gene: TRBV2
CDR3 length: 13
CDR3 protein: CASSGTGAEKLFF
CDR3 DNA: TGTGCCAGCAGTGGGACAGGTGCTGAAAAACTGTTTTTT

J gene: TRBJ2-5
D gene: NA
clone size: many
V gene: TRBV7-3
CDR3 length: 17
CDR3 protein: CASSLLGGSAMQETQYF
CDR3 DNA: TGTGCCAGCAGCTTATTGGGGGGAAGCGCGATGCAAGAGACCCAGTACTTC

J gene: TRBJ2-3
D gene: TRBD2
clone size: NA
V gene: TRBV28
CDR3 length: 13
CDR3 protein: CASGGGFADTQYF
CDR3 DNA: TGTGCCAGCGGGGGGGGGTTTGCAGATACGCAGTATTTT

J gene: TRBJ2-1
D gene: NA
clone size: NA
V gene: TRBV3-1/TRBV3-2
CDR3 length: 15
CDR3 protein: CASSQATASYNEQFF
CDR3 DNA: TGTGCCAGCAGCCAAGCAACAGCCTCCTACAATGAGCAGTTCTTC

J gene: TRBJ1-5
D gene: NA
clone size: NA
V gene: TRBV4-1
CDR3 length: 15
CDR3 protein: CASSQENRFNQPQHF
CDR3 DNA: TGCGCCAGCAGCCAAGAGAACAGGTTCAATCAGCCCCAGCATTTT

J gene: TRBJ1-1
D gene: NA
clone size: NA
V gene: TRBV12-5
CDR3 length: 13
CDR3 protein: CASRRGMNTEAFF
CDR3 DNA: TGTGCTAGTAGAAGGGGTATGAACACTGAAGCTTTCTTT

J gene: TRBJ1-2
D gene: NA
clone size: NA
V gene: TRBV7-9
CDR3 length: 13
CDR3 protein: CASSSPGTSGLAF
CDR3 DNA: TGTGCCAGCAGCTCTCCGGGGACATCGGGCTTAGCCTTC

J gene: TRBJ1-5
D gene: NA
clone size: NA
V gene: TRBV5-5
CDR3 length: 14
CDR3 protein: CASSFGQSNQPQHF
CDR3 DNA: TGTGCCAGCAGCTTTGGACAGAGCAATCAGCCCCAGCATTTT

J gene: TRBJ2-3
D gene: NA
clone size: few
V gene: TRBV9
CDR3 length: 16
CDR3 protein: CASSVGLATSTDTQYF
CDR3 DNA: TGTGCCAGCAGCGTAGGGCTAGCGACTAGCACAGATACGCAGTATTTT

J gene: TRBJ1-3
D gene: NA
clone size: NA
V gene: TRBV7-3
CDR3 length: 14
CDR3 protein: CASSRGGSGNTIYF
CDR3 DNA: TGTGCCAGCAGCAGAGGAGGGTCCGGAAACACCATATATTTT

J gene: TRBJ2-3
D gene: NA
clone size: NA
V gene: TRBV10-1
CDR3 length: 12
CDR3 protein: CASSDRQGVQYF
CDR3 DNA: TGCGCCAGCAGTGATCGTCAGGGCGTGCAGTATTTT

J gene: TRBJ1-2
D gene: TRBD1
clone size: NA
V gene: TRBV5-1
CDR3 length: 15
CDR3 protein: CPDYRDREFRYGYTF
CDR3 DNA: TGTCCCGATTACCGGGACAGGGAATTTAGGTATGGCTACACCTTC

J gene: TRBJ2-1
D gene: TRBD2
clone size: NA
V gene: TRBV6-4
CDR3 length: 15
CDR3 protein: CASSDTSGGYNEQFF
CDR3 DNA: TGTGCCAGCAGTGACACTAGCGGGGGGTACAATGAGCAGTTCTTC

J gene: TRBJ2-3
D gene: NA
clone size: NA
V gene: TRBV6-5
CDR3 length: 15
CDR3 protein: CASSYRMTGTDTQYF
CDR3 DNA: TGTGCCAGCAGTTACAGAATGACGGGGACAGATACGCAGTATTTT

J gene: TRBJ1-6
D gene: NA
clone size: NA
V gene: TRBV2
CDR3 length: 11
CDR3 protein: CASSESSPLHF
CDR3 DNA: TGTGCCAGCAGTGAGAGCTCACCCCTCCACTTT

J gene: TRBJ1-2
D gene: NA
clone size: once
V gene: TRBV7-9
CDR3 length: 13
CDR3 protein: CASSPSENYGYTF
CDR3 DNA: TGTGCCAGCAGCCCAAGTGAGAACTATGGCTACACCTTC

J gene: TRBJ2-2
D gene: TRBD2
clone size: NA
V gene: TRBV7-9
CDR3 length: 14
CDR3 protein: CASSPGGATGELFF
CDR3 DNA: TGTGCCAGCAGCCCGGGGGGAGCCACCGGGGAGCTGTTTTTT

J gene: TRBJ2-2
D gene: NA
clone size: NA
V gene: TRBV5-1
CDR3 length: 13
CDR3 protein: CASRSQGTGELFF
CDR3 DNA: TGCGCCAGCCGAAGCCAGGGTACCGGGGAGCTGTTTTTT

J gene: TRBJ1-1
D gene: NA
clone size: NA
V gene: TRBV5-1
CDR3 length: 14
CDR3 protein: CASSEGQFNTEAFF
CDR3 DNA: TGCGCCAGCAGCGAGGGACAATTTAACACTGAAGCTTTCTTT

J gene: TRBJ1-5
D gene: NA
clone size: NA
V gene: TRBV29-1
CDR3 length: 13
CDR3 protein: CSVEEQSNQPQHF
CDR3 DNA: TGCAGCGTTGAGGAACAGAGCAATCAGCCCCAGCATTTT

J gene: TRBJ1-2
D gene: TRBD1
clone size: NA
V gene: TRBV14
CDR3 length: 13
CDR3 protein: CASSYRTGGGYTF
CDR3 DNA: TGTGCCAGCAGCTATAGGACAGGGGGTGGCTACACCTTC

J gene: TRBJ1-5
D gene: TRBD1
clone size: NA
V gene: TRBV18
CDR3 length: 15
CDR3 protein: CASSPDRGGNQPQHF
CDR3 DNA: TGTGCCAGCTCACCTGACAGGGGGGGCAATCAGCCCCAGCATTTT

J gene: TRBJ1-5
D gene: NA
clone size: NA
V gene: TRBV2
CDR3 length: 13
CDR3 protein: CASTGELSKPQHF
CDR3 DNA: TGTGCCAGCACGGGAGAACTTTCCAAGCCCCAGCATTTT

J gene: TRBJ1-4
D gene: NA
clone size: NA
V gene: TRBV6-1
CDR3 length: 15
CDR3 protein: CASSELQDFNEKLFF
CDR3 DNA: TGTGCCAGCAGTGAACTACAGGATTTTAATGAAAAACTGTTTTTT

J gene: TRBJ1-2
D gene: NA
clone size: once
V gene: TRBV6-4
CDR3 length: 16
CDR3 protein: CASSDSNRREDYGYTF
CDR3 DNA: TGTGCCAGCAGTGACTCGAATCGTAGAGAGGACTATGGCTACACCTTC

J gene: TRBJ2-2
D gene: TRBD1
clone size: NA
V gene: TRBV27
CDR3 length: 15
CDR3 protein: CASSRDRGDTGELFF
CDR3 DNA: TGTGCCAGCAGCCGCGACAGGGGTGACACCGGGGAGCTGTTTTTT

J gene: TRBJ1-2
D gene: NA
clone size: NA
V gene: TRBV28
CDR3 length: 12
CDR3 protein: CASSSGSYGYTF
CDR3 DNA: TGTGCCAGCAGTTCTGGGAGCTATGGCTACACCTTC

J gene: TRBJ2-1
D gene: NA
clone size: NA
V gene: TRBV6-5
CDR3 length: 14
CDR3 protein: CASRLGTSFDEQFF
CDR3 DNA: TGTGCCAGCAGGCTCGGAACTAGCTTCGATGAGCAGTTCTTC

J gene: TRBJ1-1
D gene: NA
clone size: NA
V gene: TRBV19
CDR3 length: 14
CDR3 protein: CASSMSRGRTEAFF
CDR3 DNA: TGTGCCAGTAGTATGTCCAGGGGCCGGACTGAAGCTTTCTTT

J gene: TRBJ2-2
D gene: TRBD2
clone size: NA
V gene: TRBV5-1
CDR3 length: 15
CDR3 protein: CASSLVHGGSGELFF
CDR3 DNA: TGCGCCAGCAGCTTGGTTCATGGCGGGAGTGGGGAGCTGTTTTTT

J gene: TRBJ2-1
D gene: TRBD2
clone size: NA
V gene: TRBV6-4
CDR3 length: 16
CDR3 protein: CASSDLFTSGGSEQFF
CDR3 DNA: TGTGCCAGCAGTGACCTTTTTACTAGCGGGGGGAGTGAGCAGTTCTTC

J gene: TRBJ1-6
D gene: NA
clone size: few
V gene: TRBV9
CDR3 length: 17
CDR3 protein: CASSPLLGGGGNSPLHF
CDR3 DNA: TGTGCCAGCAGTCCACTCCTGGGGGGGGGTGGTAATTCACCCCTCCACTTT

J gene: TRBJ2-7
D gene: TRBD1
clone size: NA
V gene: TRBV28
CDR3 length: 15
CDR3 protein: CASSSPGQGSYEQYF
CDR3 DNA: TGTGCCAGCAGTTCACCGGGACAGGGCTCCTACGAGCAGTACTTC

J gene: TRBJ1-2
D gene: TRBD1
clone size: NA
V gene: TRBV11-2
CDR3 length: 14
CDR3 protein: CASSATGGTYGYTF
CDR3 DNA: TGTGCCAGCAGCGCGACAGGGGGCACCTATGGCTACACCTTC

J gene: TRBJ1-4
D gene: NA
clone size: NA
V gene: TRBV5-1
CDR3 length: 15
CDR3 protein: CASSFQGTTNEKLFF
CDR3 DNA: TGCGCCAGCAGCTTTCAGGGGACAACTAATGAAAAACTGTTTTTT

J gene: TRBJ1-1
D gene: TRBD1
clone size: few
V gene: TRBV5-8
CDR3 length: 14
CDR3 protein: CASSFDDRGTEAFF
CDR3 DNA: TGTGCCAGCAGCTTCGACGACAGGGGCACTGAAGCTTTCTTT

J gene: TRBJ2-1
D gene: NA
clone size: NA
V gene: TRBV11-2
CDR3 length: 14
CDR3 protein: CASSPRPGYNEQFF
CDR3 DNA: TGTGCCAGCAGCCCAAGACCAGGGTACAATGAGCAGTTCTTC

J gene: TRBJ1-1
D gene: NA
clone size: NA
V gene: TRBV3-1/TRBV3-2
CDR3 length: 12
CDR3 protein: CASSTGNTEAFF
CDR3 DNA: TGTGCCAGCAGTACAGGGAACACTGAAGCTTTCTTT

J gene: TRBJ2-4
D gene: NA
clone size: once
V gene: TRBV6-5
CDR3 length: 12
CDR3 protein: CASTEGVNIQYF
CDR3 DNA: TGTGCCAGTACAGAGGGGGTGAACATTCAGTACTTC

J gene: TRBJ1-1
D gene: NA
clone size: few
V gene: TRBV5-5
CDR3 length: 15
CDR3 protein: CASSLELRQNTEAFF
CDR3 DNA: TGTGCCAGCAGCTTGGAGCTGAGGCAGAACACTGAAGCTTTCTTT

J gene: TRBJ1-5
D gene: TRBD1
clone size: NA
V gene: TRBV5-3
CDR3 length: 15
CDR3 protein: CARPHGTALSQAQHF
CDR3 DNA: TGTGCCAGACCGCACGGGACAGCCCTGTCTCAGGCCCAGCATTTT

J gene: TRBJ1-2
D gene: NA
clone size: NA
V gene: TRBV3-1/TRBV3-2
CDR3 length: 13
CDR3 protein: CASSPPERGGYTF
CDR3 DNA: TGTGCCAGCAGCCCCCCGGAGCGGGGAGGCTACACCTTC

J gene: TRBJ1-3
D gene: NA
clone size: NA
V gene: TRBV6-1
CDR3 length: 14
CDR3 protein: CASSDLGAGNTIYF
CDR3 DNA: TGTGCCAGCAGTGACCTGGGGGCAGGAAACACCATATATTTT

J gene: TRBJ1-3
D gene: NA
clone size: NA
V gene: TRBV9
CDR3 length: 17
CDR3 protein: CASSGGAGGTSGNTIYF
CDR3 DNA: TGTGCCAGCAGCGGTGGGGCGGGGGGAACCTCTGGAAACACCATATATTTT

J gene: TRBJ1-2
D gene: NA
clone size: many
V gene: TRBV25-1
CDR3 length: 17
CDR3 protein: CASSEAPGNGGSYGYTF
CDR3 DNA: TGTGCCAGCAGTGAGGCCCCCGGTAATGGAGGCTCCTATGGCTACACCTTC

J gene: TRBJ1-2
D gene: NA
clone size: NA
V gene: TRBV7-2
CDR3 length: 14
CDR3 protein: CASSLRSGTQGYTF
CDR3 DNA: TGTGCCAGCAGCTTAAGATCCGGGACACAAGGCTACACCTTC

J gene: TRBJ2-1
D gene: NA
clone size: NA
V gene: TRBV28
CDR3 length: 12
CDR3 protein: CASSLSAGEQFF
CDR3 DNA: TGTGCCAGCAGTTTATCGGCCGGGGAGCAGTTCTTC

J gene: TRBJ1-5
D gene: NA
clone size: NA
V gene: TRBV19
CDR3 length: 15
CDR3 protein: CASRIDASNNQPQHF
CDR3 DNA: TGTGCCAGTAGAATAGATGCCAGTAACAATCAGCCCCAGCATTTT

J gene: TRBJ1-1
D gene: NA
clone size: once
V gene: TRBV3-1/TRBV3-2
CDR3 length: 13
CDR3 protein: CASSGGRSTEAFF
CDR3 DNA: TGTGCCAGCAGCGGTGGGAGGTCGACTGAAGCTTTCTTT

J gene: TRBJ2-5
D gene: TRBD1
clone size: NA
V gene: TRBV5-1
CDR3 length: 16
CDR3 protein: CASGPGTEPPRETQYF
CDR3 DNA: TGCGCCAGCGGCCCCGGGACAGAACCCCCCAGAGAGACCCAGTACTTC

J gene: TRBJ2-7
D gene: TRBD2
clone size: NA
V gene: TRBV29-1
CDR3 length: 14
CDR3 protein: CSVAGLAGAHEQYF
CDR3 DNA: TGCAGCGTGGCTGGACTAGCGGGAGCTCACGAGCAGTACTTC

J gene: TRBJ1-2
D gene: TRBD1
clone size: NA
V gene: TRBV6-4
CDR3 length: 16
CDR3 protein: CASKLEPGGDPGGYTF
CDR3 DNA: TGTGCCAGCAAACTCGAGCCAGGGGGCGATCCTGGCGGCTACACCTTC

J gene: TRBJ2-3
D gene: TRBD1
clone size: NA
V gene: TRBV9
CDR3 length: 15
CDR3 protein: CASSVEGASTDTQYF
CDR3 DNA: TGTGCCAGCAGCGTAGAGGGGGCGTCGACAGATACGCAGTATTTT

J gene: TRBJ2-1
D gene: NA
clone size: NA
V gene: TRBV18
CDR3 length: 16
CDR3 protein: CASSLRGGAGYNEQFF
CDR3 DNA: TGTGCCAGCTCACTACGAGGCGGGGCTGGGTACAATGAGCAGTTCTTC

J gene: TRBJ2-3
D gene: NA
clone size: NA
V gene: TRBV9
CDR3 length: 15
CDR3 protein: CASSPSGGGGDTQYF
CDR3 DNA: TGTGCCAGCAGCCCTAGCGGTGGAGGGGGAGATACGCAGTATTTT

J gene: TRBJ1-2
D gene: NA
clone size: NA
V gene: TRBV5-6
CDR3 length: 13
CDR3 protein: CASSLNTMRGYTF
CDR3 DNA: TGTGCCAGCAGCTTGAATACTATGAGGGGCTACACCTTC

J gene: TRBJ1-5
D gene: NA
clone size: NA
V gene: TRBV4-1
CDR3 length: 13
CDR3 protein: CASSQDLLQPQHF
CDR3 DNA: TGCGCCAGCAGCCAAGACCTCCTTCAGCCCCAGCATTTT